This is a list of T cell receptor beta chains from one sample in a study of T cell responses to AZD1222 COVID-19 vaccine. The protocol was immunoSEQ multiplex PCR, while the TCRdb copy is restricted to in-frame clones and leaves out a portion. The sample includes 72,000 or so clones, about nine tenths of them seen just once. Sequences were derived from peripheral blood, sampled on day 0 of AZD1222 vaccination. The source is an adult in good health. The CDR3 runs from the conserved cysteine through the conserved F or W. A D gene is named only where the DNA matches it firmly. Expanded clones get a size class; other rows say once, few or many, or leave the size out.

J gene: TRBJ1-1
V gene: TRBV10-3
clone size: once
D gene: NA
CDR3 protein: CAISAIGGGTEAFF
CDR3 DNA: TGTGCCATCAGTGCCATAGGAGGAGGCACTGAAGCTTTCTTT

J gene: TRBJ1-5
V gene: TRBV19
clone size: NA
D gene: NA
CDR3 protein: CASSMTGNQPQHF
CDR3 DNA: TGTGCCAGTAGTATGACAGGTAATCAGCCCCAGCATTTT

J gene: TRBJ2-1
V gene: TRBV9
clone size: NA
D gene: NA
CDR3 protein: CASSEAGSYNEQFF
CDR3 DNA: TGTGCCAGCAGCGAGGCGGGCTCCTACAATGAGCAGTTCTTC

J gene: TRBJ1-2
V gene: TRBV6-6
clone size: NA
D gene: NA
CDR3 protein: CASSYPQDSYGYTF
CDR3 DNA: TGTGCCAGCAGTTACCCACAAGATAGCTATGGCTACACCTTC

J gene: TRBJ2-2
V gene: TRBV11-3
clone size: few
D gene: TRBD2
CDR3 protein: CAILAALGTGELFF
CDR3 DNA: TGTGCCATCCTAGCGGCCCTGGGGACCGGGGAGCTGTTTTTT

J gene: TRBJ2-1
V gene: TRBV7-6
clone size: NA
D gene: NA
CDR3 protein: CASSLTTSSYNEQFF
CDR3 DNA: TGTGCCAGCAGCCTCACGACGAGCTCCTACAATGAGCAGTTCTTC

J gene: TRBJ1-1
V gene: TRBV19
clone size: NA
D gene: NA
CDR3 protein: CASSPRGGGTEAFF
CDR3 DNA: TGTGCCAGTAGTCCTCGGGGCGGTGGCACTGAAGCTTTCTTT

J gene: TRBJ2-1
V gene: TRBV11-2
clone size: few
D gene: NA
CDR3 protein: CASSHLGGYNEQFF
CDR3 DNA: TGTGCCAGCAGCCACTTAGGAGGGTACAATGAGCAGTTCTTC

J gene: TRBJ2-5
V gene: TRBV6-5
clone size: NA
D gene: NA
CDR3 protein: CASSYRVQETQYF
CDR3 DNA: TGTGCCAGCAGTTACAGGGTTCAAGAGACCCAGTACTTC

J gene: TRBJ2-3
V gene: TRBV30
clone size: NA
D gene: NA
CDR3 protein: CAWSASGTLTDTQYF
CDR3 DNA: TGTGCCTGGAGCGCTTCCGGGACCCTCACAGATACGCAGTATTTT

J gene: TRBJ2-7
V gene: TRBV12-2
clone size: once
D gene: NA
CDR3 protein: CASRSRGQSMMGEQYF
CDR3 DNA: TGTGCAAGTCGCTCTAGGGGACAGTCGATGATGGGGGAGCAGTACTTC

J gene: TRBJ1-3
V gene: TRBV6-5
clone size: NA
D gene: NA
CDR3 protein: CASQEGFSGNTIYF
CDR3 DNA: TGTGCCAGCCAGGAGGGCTTCTCTGGAAACACCATATATTTT

J gene: TRBJ2-6
V gene: TRBV6-5
clone size: NA
D gene: NA
CDR3 protein: CASSWSNYPGANVLTF
CDR3 DNA: TGTGCCAGCAGTTGGTCAAATTATCCTGGGGCCAACGTCCTGACTTTC

J gene: TRBJ2-6
V gene: TRBV9
clone size: NA
D gene: TRBD2
CDR3 protein: CASSAGTSGNSGANVLTF
CDR3 DNA: TGTGCCAGCAGCGCCGGGACTAGCGGCAACTCTGGGGCCAACGTCCTGACTTTC

J gene: TRBJ2-4
V gene: TRBV3-1/TRBV3-2
clone size: NA
D gene: TRBD1
CDR3 protein: CASSQDGGTGWVTNIQYF
CDR3 DNA: TGTGCCAGCAGCCAAGATGGAGGGACAGGGTGGGTAACCAACATTCAGTACTTC

J gene: TRBJ2-1
V gene: TRBV7-3
clone size: NA
D gene: NA
CDR3 protein: CASSQGRSSYNEQFF
CDR3 DNA: TGTGCCAGCAGCCAGGGACGGAGCTCCTACAATGAGCAGTTCTTC

J gene: TRBJ2-5
V gene: TRBV6-2/TRBV6-3
clone size: NA
D gene: TRBD2
CDR3 protein: CASSYGGLAGARETQYF
CDR3 DNA: TGTGCCAGCAGTTACGGCGGACTAGCGGGAGCTAGAGAGACCCAGTACTTC

J gene: TRBJ1-2
V gene: TRBV6-5
clone size: NA
D gene: NA
CDR3 protein: CASSTRATPYGYTF
CDR3 DNA: TGTGCCAGCAGTACCCGGGCAACGCCCTATGGCTACACCTTC

J gene: TRBJ1-5
V gene: TRBV19
clone size: NA
D gene: NA
CDR3 protein: CASSISQDIVGQPQHF
CDR3 DNA: TGTGCCAGTAGTATATCTCAAGACATTGTAGGTCAGCCCCAGCATTTT

J gene: TRBJ2-7
V gene: TRBV4-2
clone size: NA
D gene: NA
CDR3 protein: CASSQQGGSYEQYF
CDR3 DNA: TGTGCCAGCAGCCAGCAGGGGGGATCCTACGAGCAGTACTTC

J gene: TRBJ2-3
V gene: TRBV19
clone size: few
D gene: NA
CDR3 protein: CASNTGDTDTQYF
CDR3 DNA: TGTGCCAGTAACACGGGAGACACAGATACGCAGTATTTT

J gene: TRBJ1-5
V gene: TRBV6-2/TRBV6-3
clone size: NA
D gene: NA
CDR3 protein: CASSSMRGIEVNQPQHF
CDR3 DNA: TGTGCCAGCAGTTCGATGCGGGGGATCGAAGTCAATCAGCCCCAGCATTTT

J gene: TRBJ2-7
V gene: TRBV27
clone size: once
D gene: NA
CDR3 protein: CASSLFRGSYEQYF
CDR3 DNA: TGTGCCAGCAGTTTATTTAGGGGATCCTACGAGCAGTACTTC

J gene: TRBJ1-5
V gene: TRBV5-8
clone size: NA
D gene: NA
CDR3 protein: CASSLQPQHF
CDR3 DNA: TGTGCCAGCAGCCTACAGCCCCAGCATTTT

J gene: TRBJ2-3
V gene: TRBV5-6
clone size: NA
D gene: NA
CDR3 protein: CASTRRGLGTDTQYF
CDR3 DNA: TGTGCCAGCACCCGCCGTGGGTTAGGAACAGATACGCAGTATTTT

J gene: TRBJ1-1
V gene: TRBV9
clone size: once
D gene: NA
CDR3 protein: CASSDQGNTEAFF
CDR3 DNA: TGTGCCAGCAGCGACCAGGGGAACACTGAAGCTTTCTTT

J gene: TRBJ1-3
V gene: TRBV5-4
clone size: NA
D gene: NA
CDR3 protein: CASSLGGLLNTIYF
CDR3 DNA: TGTGCCAGCAGCTTGGGGGGACTTCTGAACACCATATATTTT

J gene: TRBJ1-2
V gene: TRBV5-4
clone size: NA
D gene: NA
CDR3 protein: CASSLFGGDYGYTF
CDR3 DNA: TGTGCCAGCAGCTTGTTCGGTGGAGACTATGGCTACACCTTC

J gene: TRBJ2-1
V gene: TRBV5-4
clone size: NA
D gene: TRBD2
CDR3 protein: CASSFVLTSGSNEQFF
CDR3 DNA: TGTGCCAGCAGCTTCGTCTTGACTAGCGGGAGCAATGAGCAGTTCTTC

J gene: TRBJ2-6
V gene: TRBV27
clone size: NA
D gene: NA
CDR3 protein: CASTSWGTAGRGANVLTF
CDR3 DNA: TGTGCCAGCACCTCCTGGGGGACGGCCGGTAGGGGGGCCAACGTCCTGACTTTC

J gene: TRBJ2-7
V gene: TRBV29-1
clone size: NA
D gene: NA
CDR3 protein: CSVEDAQSRTYEQYF
CDR3 DNA: TGCAGCGTTGAGGACGCACAGTCTAGGACCTACGAGCAGTACTTC

J gene: TRBJ2-6
V gene: TRBV7-3
clone size: once
D gene: NA
CDR3 protein: CASSLDRYGANVLTF
CDR3 DNA: TGTGCCAGCAGCTTAGACCGATACGGGGCCAACGTCCTGACTTTC

J gene: TRBJ2-7
V gene: TRBV21-1
clone size: NA
D gene: NA
CDR3 protein: CASSKESGQGSDEQYF
CDR3 DNA: TGTGCCAGCAGCAAAGAATCCGGACAGGGGAGCGACGAGCAGTACTTC

J gene: TRBJ2-1
V gene: TRBV5-8
clone size: NA
D gene: NA
CDR3 protein: CASSFPPPGEQFF
CDR3 DNA: TGTGCCAGCAGCTTCCCTCCCCCGGGTGAGCAGTTCTTC

J gene: TRBJ2-7
V gene: TRBV11-3
clone size: NA
D gene: TRBD1
CDR3 protein: CASSLQGTDPLSYEQYF
CDR3 DNA: TGTGCCAGCAGCCTCCAGGGGACAGATCCCCTCTCCTACGAGCAGTACTTC

J gene: TRBJ2-2
V gene: TRBV7-3
clone size: NA
D gene: TRBD2
CDR3 protein: CASSLTPELAGGRDTGELFF
CDR3 DNA: TGTGCCAGCAGCTTAACCCCCGAACTAGCGGGAGGGCGAGACACCGGGGAGCTGTTTTTT

J gene: TRBJ2-7
V gene: TRBV7-2
clone size: NA
D gene: TRBD2
CDR3 protein: CASSLGLAGGGEQYF
CDR3 DNA: TGTGCCAGCAGCTTAGGCCTAGCGGGAGGTGGTGAGCAGTACTTC

J gene: TRBJ2-6
V gene: TRBV28
clone size: once
D gene: NA
CDR3 protein: CASSLSGANVLTF
CDR3 DNA: TGTGCCAGCAGCCTCTCTGGGGCCAACGTCCTGACTTTC

J gene: TRBJ2-5
V gene: TRBV28
clone size: NA
D gene: TRBD2
CDR3 protein: CASSLGGGETQYF
CDR3 DNA: TGTGCCAGCAGCCTCGGGGGGGGAGAGACCCAGTACTTC

J gene: TRBJ2-7
V gene: TRBV28
clone size: NA
D gene: TRBD2
CDR3 protein: CASSLAGAGYRTYEQYF
CDR3 DNA: TGTGCCAGCAGTTTAGCGGGAGCAGGCTATAGAACCTACGAGCAGTACTTC

J gene: TRBJ2-5
V gene: TRBV23-1
clone size: NA
D gene: TRBD2
CDR3 protein: CASSRGLAGGWETQYF
CDR3 DNA: TGCGCCAGCAGTCGTGGACTAGCGGGAGGGTGGGAGACCCAGTACTTC

J gene: TRBJ1-6
V gene: TRBV5-1
clone size: NA
D gene: NA
CDR3 protein: CASSTEAVGNSPLHF
CDR3 DNA: TGCGCCAGCAGCACAGAGGCAGTAGGGAATTCACCCCTCCACTTT

J gene: TRBJ2-5
V gene: TRBV24-1
clone size: once
D gene: TRBD1
CDR3 protein: CATSDGDSQETQYF
CDR3 DNA: TGTGCCACCAGTGACGGGGACAGCCAAGAGACCCAGTACTTC

J gene: TRBJ1-1
V gene: TRBV27
clone size: few
D gene: NA
CDR3 protein: CASRPGHGRTEAFF
CDR3 DNA: TGTGCCAGCAGACCGGGCCACGGGCGGACTGAAGCTTTCTTT

J gene: TRBJ2-3
V gene: TRBV5-1
clone size: NA
D gene: TRBD2
CDR3 protein: CASSTFPQREGSDTQYF
CDR3 DNA: TGCGCCAGCAGCACCTTCCCCCAACGGGAGGGATCCGATACGCAGTATTTT

J gene: TRBJ2-7
V gene: TRBV28
clone size: once
D gene: TRBD2
CDR3 protein: CASTWTSGAYEQYF
CDR3 DNA: TGTGCCAGCACTTGGACTAGCGGCGCCTACGAGCAGTACTTC

J gene: TRBJ2-1
V gene: TRBV25-1
clone size: NA
D gene: TRBD2
CDR3 protein: CASSPGLARGEQFF
CDR3 DNA: TGTGCCAGCAGCCCGGGACTAGCTCGAGGGGAGCAGTTCTTC

J gene: TRBJ2-7
V gene: TRBV4-3
clone size: NA
D gene: TRBD2
CDR3 protein: CASSHATGGLADSYEQYF
CDR3 DNA: TGCGCCAGCAGCCACGCCACGGGAGGGCTAGCGGACTCCTACGAGCAGTACTTC

J gene: TRBJ2-7
V gene: TRBV6-5
clone size: once
D gene: NA
CDR3 protein: CASTIVGDRVEQYF
CDR3 DNA: TGTGCCAGCACCATCGTGGGGGACCGAGTCGAGCAGTACTTC

J gene: TRBJ1-4
V gene: TRBV5-4
clone size: NA
D gene: NA
CDR3 protein: CASSLEIGATNEKLFF
CDR3 DNA: TGTGCCAGCAGCTTGGAGATTGGGGCAACTAATGAAAAACTGTTTTTT

J gene: TRBJ1-1
V gene: TRBV18
clone size: NA
D gene: NA
CDR3 protein: CASSPRPRVGTEAFF
CDR3 DNA: TGTGCCAGCTCACCAAGACCCAGGGTGGGCACTGAAGCTTTCTTT

J gene: TRBJ1-4
V gene: TRBV6-5
clone size: NA
D gene: TRBD1
CDR3 protein: CASSSIQGIGEKLFF
CDR3 DNA: TGTGCCAGCAGCTCAATACAGGGGATTGGCGAAAAACTGTTTTTT

J gene: TRBJ2-7
V gene: TRBV10-1
clone size: NA
D gene: NA
CDR3 protein: CASIWDRGREQYF
CDR3 DNA: TGCGCCAGCATCTGGGATAGGGGACGAGAGCAGTACTTC

J gene: TRBJ2-7
V gene: TRBV10-3
clone size: NA
D gene: NA
CDR3 protein: CAISESRTGTYEQYF
CDR3 DNA: TGTGCCATCAGTGAGTCGCGTACAGGCACCTACGAGCAGTACTTC